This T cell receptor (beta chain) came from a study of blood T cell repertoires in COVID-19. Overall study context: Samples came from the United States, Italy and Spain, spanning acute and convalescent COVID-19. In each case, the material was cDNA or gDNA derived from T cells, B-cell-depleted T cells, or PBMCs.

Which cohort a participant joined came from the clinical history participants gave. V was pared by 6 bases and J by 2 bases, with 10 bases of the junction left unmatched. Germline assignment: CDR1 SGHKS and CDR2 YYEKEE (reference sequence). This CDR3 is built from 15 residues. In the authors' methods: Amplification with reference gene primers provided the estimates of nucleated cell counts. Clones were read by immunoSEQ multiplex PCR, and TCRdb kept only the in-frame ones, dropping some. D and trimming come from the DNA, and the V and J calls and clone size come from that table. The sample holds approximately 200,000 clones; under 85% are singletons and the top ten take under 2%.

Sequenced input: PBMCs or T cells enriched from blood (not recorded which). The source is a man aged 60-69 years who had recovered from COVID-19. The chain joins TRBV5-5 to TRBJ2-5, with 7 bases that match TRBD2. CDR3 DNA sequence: TGTGCCAGCAACCTTCTGACAGCGGGGCAAGAGACCCAGTACTTC. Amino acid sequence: CASNLLTAGQETQYF.